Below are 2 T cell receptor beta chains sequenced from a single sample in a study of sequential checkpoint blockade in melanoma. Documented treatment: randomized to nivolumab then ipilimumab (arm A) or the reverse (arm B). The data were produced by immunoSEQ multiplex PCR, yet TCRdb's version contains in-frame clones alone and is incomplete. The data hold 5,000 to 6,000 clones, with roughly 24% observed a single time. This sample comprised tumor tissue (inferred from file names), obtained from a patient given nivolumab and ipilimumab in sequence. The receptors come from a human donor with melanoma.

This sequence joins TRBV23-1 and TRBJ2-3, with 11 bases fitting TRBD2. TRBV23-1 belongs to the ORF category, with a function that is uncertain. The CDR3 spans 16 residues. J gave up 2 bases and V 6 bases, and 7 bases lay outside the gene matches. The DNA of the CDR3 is TGCGCCAGCAGCCCTCTAGCGGGAGGAGCCACAGATACGCAGTATTTT. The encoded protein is CASSPLAGGATDTQYF.

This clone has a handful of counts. CDR3: CASRSTSGVPDTQYF. DNA of the CDR3: TGTGCCAGCAGGTCGACTAGCGGGGTCCCAGATACGCAGTATTTT. The chain is built from TRBV11-3 and TRBJ2-3; 11 nucleotides match TRBD2. The CDR3 has 15 residues. Unmatched junction bases numbered 6, after V lost 6 bases and J lost 4 bases. Germline values: CDR1 SGHNT, CDR2 YENEEA.